One sample yielded the 4 T cell receptor beta chains listed below, sequenced in a study of cytomegalovirus exposure and HLA in healthy donors. It was with 60 Vbeta and 13 Jbeta primers that the PCR ran. TCRdb keeps only in-frame clones here, not all; method: immunoSEQ multiplex PCR. The sample has about 140,000 clones; roughly 80% are singletons. The material sequenced was PBMCs. These receptors were obtained from a man aged 40-50 years in good health and CMV-seronegative.

In its sample, this clone is medium-sized. The rearrangement links TRBV6-1 to TRBJ1-5; a possible D gene is TRBD1 (6 bases). The CDR3 contains 14 residues. Trimming stripped 3 bases from V and 3 bases from J, with 9 bases between. CDR1 is MNHNS and CDR2 is SASEGT in the germline V gene. The CDR3: CASSDGTHNQPQHF. For the CDR3, the DNA is TGTGCCAGCAGTGATGGGACACACAATCAGCCCCAGCATTTT.

The V call is TRBV19, the J call TRBJ2-1; D not resolved. From germline, CDR1 is LNHDA and CDR2 SQIVND (reference sequence). This CDR3 region has 13 residues. Trimming shortened V by 3 bases and J by 4 bases, and 7 bases separated the two germline ends. Here the CDR3 DNA reads TGTGCCAGTAGTATTGACGGGTACAATGAGCAGTTCTTC. Protein product: CASSIDGYNEQFF.

A word on this clone: The junction shows a germline mismatch at one end, possibly a read error. This sequence joins TRBV7-9 and TRBJ1-1, with 8 nucleotides matching TRBD1. The CDR3 covers 15 residues. Germline values: CDR1 SEHNR, CDR2 FQNEAQ (reference sequence). CDR3 region: CSSSLNTGGNTEAFF. The CDR3 DNA is TGTTCCAGCAGCTTAAATACAGGGGGGAACACTGAAGCTTTCTTT.

This chain joins TRBV5-1 and TRBJ2-5, with a tentative D call TRBD1 (7 bases). Germline V gives CDR1 SGHRS, CDR2 YFSETQ. The CDR3 length is 15 residues. V was pared by 0 bases and J by 4 bases, with 13 bases between. CDR3 bases: TGCGCCAGCAGCTTGGGGTCAGGGGGAGGAGAGACCCAGTACTTC. Translating it yields CASSLGSGGGETQYF.